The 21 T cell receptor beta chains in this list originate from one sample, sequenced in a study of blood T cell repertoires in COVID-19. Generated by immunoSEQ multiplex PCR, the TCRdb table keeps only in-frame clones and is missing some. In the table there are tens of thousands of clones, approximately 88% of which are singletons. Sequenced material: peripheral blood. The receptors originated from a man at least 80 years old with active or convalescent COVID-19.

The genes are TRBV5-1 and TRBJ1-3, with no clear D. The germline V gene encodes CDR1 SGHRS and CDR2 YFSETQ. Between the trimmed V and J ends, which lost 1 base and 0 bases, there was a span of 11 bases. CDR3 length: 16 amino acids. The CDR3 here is CASSLSGLNSGNTIYF. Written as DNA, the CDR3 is TGCGCCAGCAGCTTGTCAGGCCTCAACTCTGGAAACACCATATATTTT.

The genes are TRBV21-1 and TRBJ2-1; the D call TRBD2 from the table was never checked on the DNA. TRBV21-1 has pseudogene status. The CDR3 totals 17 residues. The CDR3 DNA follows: TGTGCCAGCAGCAAAGTCCCTAGCGGGCCCCCTCACAATGAGCAGTTCTTC. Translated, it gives CASSKVPSGPPHNEQFF.

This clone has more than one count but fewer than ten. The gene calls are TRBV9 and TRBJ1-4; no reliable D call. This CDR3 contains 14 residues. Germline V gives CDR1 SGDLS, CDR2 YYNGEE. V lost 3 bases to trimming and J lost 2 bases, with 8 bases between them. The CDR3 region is CASSEGGTNEKLFF. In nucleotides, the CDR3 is TGTGCCAGCAGCGAGGGCGGGACTAATGAAAAACTGTTTTTT.

The CDR3 loop reads CASSLWTDQETQYF. The CDR3 region has the DNA TGCGCCAGCAGCTTGTGGACAGACCAAGAGACCCAGTACTTC. The chain employs TRBV5-1 and TRBJ2-5, with D possibly TRBD1 on 6 matching bases. V dropped 1 base and J dropped 0 bases, with 7 bases sitting between them. CDR3 length equals 14 residues. The germline CDR1 and CDR2 sequences are SGHRS and YFSETQ.

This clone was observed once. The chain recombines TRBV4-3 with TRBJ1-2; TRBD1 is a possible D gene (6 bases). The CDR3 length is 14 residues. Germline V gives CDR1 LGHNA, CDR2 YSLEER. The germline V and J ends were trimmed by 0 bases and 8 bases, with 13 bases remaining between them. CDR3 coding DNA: TGCGCCAGCAGCCAAGATCCTAGGGGGAACGGCTACACCTTC. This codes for CASSQDPRGNGYTF.

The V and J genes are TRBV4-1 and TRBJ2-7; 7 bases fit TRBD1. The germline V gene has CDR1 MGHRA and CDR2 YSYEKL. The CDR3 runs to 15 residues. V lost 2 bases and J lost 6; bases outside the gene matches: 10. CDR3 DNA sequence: TGCGCCAGCAGCCAAACGACAGGGCCTCTGTTCGAGCAGTACTTC. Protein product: CASSQTTGPLFEQYF.

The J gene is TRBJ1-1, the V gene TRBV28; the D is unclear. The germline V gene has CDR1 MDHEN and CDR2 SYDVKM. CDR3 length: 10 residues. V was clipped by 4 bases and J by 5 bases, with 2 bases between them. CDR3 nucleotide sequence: TGTGCCAGCAGTTCTACTGAAGCTTTCTTT. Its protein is CASSSTEAFF.

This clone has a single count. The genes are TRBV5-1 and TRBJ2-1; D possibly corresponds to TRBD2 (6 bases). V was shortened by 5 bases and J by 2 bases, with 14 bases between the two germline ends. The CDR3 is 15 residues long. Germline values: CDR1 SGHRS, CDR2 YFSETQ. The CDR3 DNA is TGCGCCAGCAGGGAAGGGACTCCCCCCTACAATGAGCAGTTCTTC. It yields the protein CASREGTPPYNEQFF.

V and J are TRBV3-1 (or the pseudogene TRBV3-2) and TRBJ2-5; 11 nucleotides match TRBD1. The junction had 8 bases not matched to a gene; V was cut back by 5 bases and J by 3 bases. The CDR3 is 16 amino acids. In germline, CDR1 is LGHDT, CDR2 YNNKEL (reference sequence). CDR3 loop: CASSAYRDRGEETQYF. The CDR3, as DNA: TGTGCCAGCAGCGCCTACCGGGACAGGGGGGAAGAGACCCAGTACTTC.

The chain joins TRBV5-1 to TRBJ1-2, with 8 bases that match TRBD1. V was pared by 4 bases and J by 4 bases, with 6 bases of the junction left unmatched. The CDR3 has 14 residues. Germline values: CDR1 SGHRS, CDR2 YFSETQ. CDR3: CASSRWDRSYGYTF. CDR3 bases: TGCGCCAGCAGCAGATGGGACAGGTCCTATGGCTACACCTTC.

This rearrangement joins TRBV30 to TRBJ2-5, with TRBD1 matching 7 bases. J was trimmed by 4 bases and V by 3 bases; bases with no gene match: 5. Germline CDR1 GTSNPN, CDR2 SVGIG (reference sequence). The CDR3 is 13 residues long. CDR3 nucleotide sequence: TGTGCCTGGAGCCAGGGGACAGTAGAGACCCAGTACTTC. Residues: CAWSQGTVETQYF.

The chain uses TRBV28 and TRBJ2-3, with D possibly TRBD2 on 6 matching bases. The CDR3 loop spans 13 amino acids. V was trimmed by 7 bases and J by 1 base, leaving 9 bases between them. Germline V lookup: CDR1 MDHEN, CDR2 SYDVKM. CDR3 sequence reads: CASNSGRTDTQYF. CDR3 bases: TGTGCCAGCAATAGCGGCCGCACAGATACGCAGTATTTT. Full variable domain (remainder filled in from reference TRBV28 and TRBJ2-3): DVKVTQSSRYLVKRTGEKVFLECVQDMDHENMFWYRQDPGLGLRLIYFSYDVKMKEKGDIPEGYSVSREKKERFSLILESASTNQTSMYLCASNSGRTDTQYFGPGTRLTVL.

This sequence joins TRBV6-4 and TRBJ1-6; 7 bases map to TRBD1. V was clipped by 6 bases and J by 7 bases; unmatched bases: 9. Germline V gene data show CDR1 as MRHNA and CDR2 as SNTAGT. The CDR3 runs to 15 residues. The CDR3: CASSQGVGGNSPLHF. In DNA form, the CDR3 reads TGTGCCAGCAGCCAGGGGGTCGGTGGAAATTCACCCCTCCACTTT.

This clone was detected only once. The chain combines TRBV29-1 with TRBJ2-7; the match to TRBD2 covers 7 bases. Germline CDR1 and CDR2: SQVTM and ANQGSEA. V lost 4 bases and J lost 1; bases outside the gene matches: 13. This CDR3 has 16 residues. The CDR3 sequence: CSVVYRKVGLSYEQYF. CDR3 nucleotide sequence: TGCAGCGTTGTTTATAGGAAAGTGGGACTATCCTACGAGCAGTACTTC.

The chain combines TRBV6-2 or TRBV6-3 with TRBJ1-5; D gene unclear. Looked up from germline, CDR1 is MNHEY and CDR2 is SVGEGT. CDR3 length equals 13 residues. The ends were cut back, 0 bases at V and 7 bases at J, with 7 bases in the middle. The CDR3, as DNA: TGTGCCAGCAGTTACTCACGGGTCCAGCCCCAGCATTTT. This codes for CASSYSRVQPQHF.

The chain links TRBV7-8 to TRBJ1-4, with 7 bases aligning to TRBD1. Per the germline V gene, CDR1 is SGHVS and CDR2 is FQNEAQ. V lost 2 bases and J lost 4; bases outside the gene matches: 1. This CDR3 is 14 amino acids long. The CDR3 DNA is TGTGCCAGCAGCTTACGGGACAGTAATGAAAAACTGTTTTTT. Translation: CASSLRDSNEKLFF.

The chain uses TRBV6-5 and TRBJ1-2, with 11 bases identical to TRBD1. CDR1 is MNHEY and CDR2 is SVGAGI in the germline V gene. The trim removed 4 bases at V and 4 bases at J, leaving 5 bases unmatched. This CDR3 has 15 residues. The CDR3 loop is CASSSPGTGGYGYTF. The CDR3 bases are TGTGCCAGCAGTTCACCTGGGACAGGGGGCTATGGCTACACCTTC.

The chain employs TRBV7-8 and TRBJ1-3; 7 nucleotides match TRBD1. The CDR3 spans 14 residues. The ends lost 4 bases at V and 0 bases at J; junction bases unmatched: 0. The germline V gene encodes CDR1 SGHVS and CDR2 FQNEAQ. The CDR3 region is CASSWDSSGNTIYF. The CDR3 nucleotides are TGTGCCAGCAGCTGGGACAGCTCTGGAAACACCATATATTTT.

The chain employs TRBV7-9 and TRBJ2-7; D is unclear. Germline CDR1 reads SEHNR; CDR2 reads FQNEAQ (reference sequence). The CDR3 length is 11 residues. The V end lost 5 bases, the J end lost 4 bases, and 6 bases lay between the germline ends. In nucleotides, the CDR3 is TGTGCCAGCAGCCCAATTTACGAGCAGTACTTC. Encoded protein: CASSPIYEQYF.

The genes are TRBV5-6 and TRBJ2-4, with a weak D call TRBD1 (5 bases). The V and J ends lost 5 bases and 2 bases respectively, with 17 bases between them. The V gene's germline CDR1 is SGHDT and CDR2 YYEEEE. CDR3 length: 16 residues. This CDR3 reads CASRRGHLSSKNIQYF. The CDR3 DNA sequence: TGTGCCAGCAGACGCGGACATCTTAGCTCCAAAAACATTCAGTACTTC.

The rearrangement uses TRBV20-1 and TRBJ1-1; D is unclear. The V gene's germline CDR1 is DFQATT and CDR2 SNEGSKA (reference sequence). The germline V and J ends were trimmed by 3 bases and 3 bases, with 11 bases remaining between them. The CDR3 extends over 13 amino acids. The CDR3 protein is CSASYRDDTEAFF. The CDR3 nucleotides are TGCAGTGCTAGTTACCGGGATGACACTGAAGCTTTCTTT.